Presented here are 31 T cell receptor beta chains from one specimen sequenced in a study of PD-1 blockade in classical Hodgkin lymphoma. The patients all showed relapse after autologous stem cell transplantation, while their brentuximab vedotin exposure varied. Negative selection with magnetic separation was used to purify CD4+ T cells from thawed PBMCs. Assay: immunoSEQ multiplex PCR; the TCRdb copy retains only in-frame clones and omits some. Of about 31,000 clones in the sample, approximately 83% were seen once. This material consisted of CD4+ T cells from blood, taken at baseline. These receptors were taken from a human donor with classical Hodgkin lymphoma.

The genes are TRBV10-3 and TRBJ1-3; unclear D gene. Germline CDR1 reads ENHRY; CDR2 reads SYGVKD. Trimming pared 4 bases from V and 3 bases from J, leaving 10 bases between. This CDR3 contains 14 residues. As DNA, the CDR3 is TGTGCCATCAGTGGGGGTATTGGTGGAAACACCATATATTTT. This codes for CAISGGIGGNTIYF.

The gene calls are TRBV19 and TRBJ1-4; tentative D call: TRBD1 (6 bases). Germline CDR1 and CDR2: LNHDA and SQIVND (reference sequence). The CDR3 totals 14 residues. V was cut by 8 bases and J by 6 bases, with 16 bases left in between. Here the CDR3 DNA reads TGTGCCAGTTACTCTTGGGGGGGCGATGAAAAACTGTTTTTT. Protein sequence: CASYSWGGDEKLFF.

The chain employs TRBV6-1 and TRBJ1-5; D remains ambiguous. The CDR3 extends over 13 amino acids. In germline, CDR1 is MNHNS, CDR2 SASEGT. Trimming cost V 8 bases and J 6 bases, with 14 bases left between them. The CDR3 sequence: CASLLHAPQPQHF. The CDR3 nucleotides are TGTGCCAGCCTCCTCCATGCCCCTCAGCCCCAGCATTTT.

V is TRBV7-2 and J is TRBJ1-3, with a weak D call TRBD1 (5 bases). There are 16 residues in the CDR3. Trimming pared 6 bases from V and 2 bases from J, leaving 17 bases between. Germline V gene data show CDR1 as SGHTA and CDR2 as FQGNSA. The CDR3 reads CASSVSGGSTGNTIYF. CDR3 bases: TGTGCCAGCAGTGTCAGTGGGGGGTCAACTGGAAACACCATATATTTT.

The DNA for the CDR3 is TGTGCCAGCAGCCTAGGGGGGGCTAGCGGGAGGGCCTACAATGAGCAGTTCTTC. Translation gives CASSLGGASGRAYNEQFF. The chain combines TRBV7-6 with TRBJ2-1; 12 bases match TRBD2. Unmatched junction bases numbered 10, after V lost 5 bases and J lost 2 bases. The CDR3 runs to 18 residues. Germline CDR1 SGHVS, CDR2 FNYEAQ.

This clone appeared a few times. The chain combines TRBV7-9 with TRBJ2-7; 7 positions match TRBD1. The V gene end was trimmed by 6 bases and the J gene end by 5 bases; junction bases not matched to a gene: 10. The CDR3 covers 14 residues. The V gene's germline CDR1 is SEHNR and CDR2 FQNEAQ (reference sequence). The CDR3 is CASRLGQSEDEQYF. The CDR3 DNA is TGTGCCAGCAGACTGGGACAGTCCGAGGACGAGCAGTACTTC.

The rearrangement uses TRBV5-4 and TRBJ1-2, with D tentatively TRBD1 (5 bases). The V end was cut by 4 bases, the J end by 4 bases, with 20 bases between. This CDR3 is 16 amino acids long. Per the germline V gene, CDR1 is SGHNT and CDR2 is YYREEE (reference sequence). CDR3 residues: CASSPSREEGTYGYTF. CDR3 DNA: TGTGCCAGCAGCCCTTCCCGTGAAGAGGGGACCTATGGCTACACCTTC.

The V and J genes are TRBV11-2 and TRBJ2-5; 9 bases align to TRBD2. V was clipped by 5 bases and J by 4 bases; unmatched bases: 8. CDR1 and CDR2 from the germline V gene are SGHAT and FQNNGV. The CDR3 covers 15 residues. CDR3 bases: TGTGCCAGCAGCCTGGGTAGCGGGAGTTTAGAGACCCAGTACTTC. Protein product: CASSLGSGSLETQYF. The whole variable domain, filled in from reference TRBV11-2 and TRBJ2-5, reads EAGVAQSPRYKIIEKRQSVAFWCNPISGHATLYWYQQILGQGPKLLIQFQNNGVVDDSQLPKDRFSAERLKGVDSTLKIQPAKLEDSAVYLCASSLGSGSLETQYFGPGTRLLVL.

The chain has TRBV30 and TRBJ2-5; possibly TRBD1 or TRBD2 for D (5 bases each). Germline values: CDR1 GTSNPN, CDR2 SVGIG (reference sequence). Trimming cost V 3 bases and J 5 bases, with 10 bases left between them. The CDR3 has 12 residues. The CDR3, as DNA: TGTGCCTGGAGCCAGGGAGTTGAGACCCAGTACTTC. It translates to CAWSQGVETQYF.

This clone was recorded once. This chain connects TRBV18 to TRBJ2-7, with 14 bases lining up with TRBD2. Trimming removed 3 bases from V and 6 bases from J; junction bases left unmatched: 1. Germline V gene lookup returns CDR1 KGHSH and CDR2 LQKENI. The CDR3 runs to 14 residues. In DNA, the CDR3 is TGTGCCAGCTCACCGGGACTAGCGGGAGTCGAGCAGTACTTC. Protein: CASSPGLAGVEQYF.

The chain recombines TRBV6-1 with TRBJ1-4; TRBD1 is a possible D gene (6 bases). The ends were cut back, 1 base at V and 8 bases at J, with 17 bases in the middle. The germline V gene has CDR1 MNHNS and CDR2 SASEGT. The CDR3 totals 16 residues. As DNA, the CDR3 is TGTGCCAGCAGTGAAGTCCGGACAGCGAGGTACGAAAAACTGTTTTTT. This codes for CASSEVRTARYEKLFF.

CDR3 residues: CASSDRVGNQPQHF. The CDR3 DNA follows: TGTGCCAGCAGCGACAGGGTAGGGAATCAGCCCCAGCATTTT. This sequence joins TRBV7-9 and TRBJ1-5; TRBD1 agrees at 7 bases. After removal of 5 bases from V and 4 bases from J, the junction contained 5 bases not matched to a gene. This CDR3 contains 14 residues. Germline loops: CDR1 SEHNR, CDR2 FQNEAQ (reference sequence).

This chain links TRBV4-2 with TRBJ2-5, with unresolved D. The CDR3 totals 13 residues. Germline assignment: CDR1 LGHNA and CDR2 YNFKEQ. V was clipped by 0 bases and J by 5 bases, with 7 bases between them. CDR3 nucleotides: TGTGCCAGCAGCCAAGATATCGGCGAGACCCAGTACTTC. Amino acids: CASSQDIGETQYF.

This clone has only a few counts. This sequence joins TRBV20-1 and TRBJ2-3, with D unclear. The germline V gene encodes CDR1 DFQATT and CDR2 SNEGSKA (reference sequence). The CDR3 is made up of 11 amino acids. V was clipped by 5 bases and J by 12 bases, with 15 bases between them. CDR3 sequence reads: CSAATPLGQYF. As DNA, the CDR3 is TGCAGTGCTGCGACCCCTCTTGGCCAGTATTTT.

This sequence joins TRBV6-5 and TRBJ1-5; D is perhaps TRBD1 (6 bases). V was trimmed by 6 bases and J by 6 bases, leaving 15 bases between them. CDR3 size: 14 residues. Germline V lookup: CDR1 MNHEY, CDR2 SVGAGI. The CDR3 DNA follows: TGTGCCAGCAGCCATACAGGGCAGGGTCAGCCCCAGCATTTT. It codes for CASSHTGQGQPQHF.

By share of the sample, this clone is medium-sized. This chain links TRBV29-1 with TRBJ1-4; possibly TRBD1 for D (5 bases). The CDR3 runs to 14 residues. Trimming left V 6 bases short and J 2 bases short, with 13 bases between. Germline V gene sequence: CDR1 SQVTM, CDR2 ANQGSEA. The CDR3 protein is CSVALGGTNEKLFF. CDR3 sequence (DNA): TGCAGCGTCGCACTGGGGGGTACTAATGAAAAACTGTTTTTT.

V is TRBV6-6 and J is TRBJ1-5; 9 nucleotides agree with TRBD1. CDR1 and CDR2 from the germline V gene are MNHNY and SVGAGI (reference sequence). The CDR3 consists of 14 residues. The junction had 5 bases not matched to a gene; V was cut back by 5 bases and J by 6 bases. DNA of the CDR3: TGTGCCAGCAGTCACAGGGGGCTCGGTCAGCCCCAGCATTTT. It encodes CASSHRGLGQPQHF.

The chain couples TRBV6-1 to TRBJ1-5; D is undetermined. Deletions cut 2 bases from V and 0 bases from J, with 11 bases between. Germline V lookup: CDR1 MNHNS, CDR2 SASEGT. This CDR3 has 16 amino acids. CDR3 residues: CASSEWAEYSNQPQHF. DNA for the CDR3: TGTGCCAGCAGTGAATGGGCAGAGTATAGCAATCAGCCCCAGCATTTT.

CDR3: CASSDINRGLGYTF. DNA of the CDR3: TGTGCCAGCAGTGATATTAATCGGGGTCTCGGCTACACCTTC. The rearrangement joins TRBV6-1 to TRBJ1-2; no definite D call. The germline V and J ends were trimmed by 3 bases and 8 bases, with 16 bases remaining between them. This CDR3 contains 14 residues. Germline lookup yields CDR1 MNHNS and CDR2 SASEGT.

The chain joins TRBV25-1 to TRBJ2-1, with D tentatively TRBD2 (6 bases). Per the germline V gene, CDR1 is MGHDK and CDR2 is SYGVNS. V shed 6 bases and J shed 9 bases, with 21 bases lying between them. The CDR3 is 15 residues long. The CDR3 is CASSIPSEGRSEQFF. The CDR3 coding sequence is TGTGCCAGCAGCATCCCTAGCGAGGGTAGAAGTGAGCAGTTCTTC.

J is TRBJ1-2 and V is TRBV5-1; possible D gene TRBD1, 5 bases. CDR1 SGHRS and CDR2 YFSETQ come from the germline V gene. V lost 0 bases and J lost 8, with 14 bases in between. This CDR3 is 14 amino acids long. The DNA of the CDR3 is TGCGCCAGCAGCTTGGGCCGGGGCGCGTGGGGCTACACCTTC. Translating gives CASSLGRGAWGYTF.

The chain carries TRBV4-2 and TRBJ2-2, with 14 bases fitting TRBD2. Germline V CDR1 and CDR2: LGHNA, YNFKEQ. This CDR3 is built from 19 residues. J was trimmed by 4 bases and V by 0 bases; bases with no gene match: 7. The CDR3: CASSQDPGTSGSRTGELFF. The DNA of the CDR3 is TGTGCCAGCAGCCAAGATCCCGGGACTAGCGGGAGTCGCACCGGGGAGCTGTTTTTT.

This clone was counted once. V usage is TRBV28 and J usage is TRBJ1-2, with D possibly matching TRBD1 (5 bases). The CDR3 extends over 17 amino acids. CDR1 MDHEN and CDR2 SYDVKM come from the germline V gene. Trimming shortened V by 1 base and J by 6 bases, and 21 bases separated the two germline ends. In nucleotides, the CDR3 is TGTGCCAGCAGTTTATACAACAGGCGGGTAAATTTGGATGGCTACACCTTC. Residues: CASSLYNRRVNLDGYTF.

This clone has more than one count but fewer than ten. The chain employs TRBV6-1 and TRBJ1-4; D unclear. From germline, CDR1 is MNHNS and CDR2 SASEGT. With 6 bases removed from V and 5 bases from J, the gap between germline ends came to 7 bases. The CDR3 is 12 residues long. This CDR3 reads CASRLGNEKLFF. In DNA form, the CDR3 reads TGTGCCAGCAGGCTAGGAAATGAAAAACTGTTTTTT.

This clone was seen just once. The J gene is TRBJ2-5, the V gene TRBV6-1; D possibly uses TRBD1 or TRBD2 (5 bases each). Deletions cut 6 bases from V and 1 base from J, with 15 bases between. This CDR3 contains 15 residues. CDR1 is MNHNS and CDR2 is SASEGT in the germline V gene. The CDR3 loop reads CASRWGTASQETQYF. In DNA, the CDR3 is TGTGCCAGCAGATGGGGGACCGCGAGCCAAGAGACCCAGTACTTC.

The chain couples TRBV19 to TRBJ2-4, with a weak D call TRBD1 (5 bases). Per the germline V gene, CDR1 is LNHDA and CDR2 is SQIVND (reference sequence). The CDR3 is 15 residues long. Trimming took off 5 bases at V and 0 bases at J, with 11 bases between the two ends. The CDR3 is CASSWQGEAKNIQYF. DNA of the CDR3: TGTGCCAGTAGTTGGCAGGGCGAAGCCAAAAACATTCAGTACTTC.

The chain couples TRBV27 to TRBJ2-7, with D possibly matching TRBD1 (5 bases). Germline V gene sequence: CDR1 MNHEY, CDR2 SMNVEV (reference sequence). V was trimmed by 0 bases and J by 6 bases, leaving 24 bases between them. This CDR3 contains 18 residues. The CDR3 spells CASSLSPVRRGPRGEQYF. CDR3 nucleotide sequence: TGTGCCAGCAGTTTATCCCCAGTGCGTAGGGGTCCGCGCGGCGAGCAGTACTTC.

The gene calls are TRBV7-2 and TRBJ2-4, with D possibly being TRBD2 (6 bases). With 4 bases removed from V and 1 base from J, the gap between germline ends came to 23 bases. The CDR3 covers 19 residues. CDR1 is SGHTA and CDR2 is FQGNSA in the germline V gene. CDR3 in amino acids: CASSSRETGRDIAKNIQYF. For the CDR3, the DNA is TGTGCCAGCAGCTCGAGGGAAACGGGGCGGGATATCGCCAAAAACATTCAGTACTTC.

The V gene is TRBV5-1, the J gene TRBJ2-7; 11 positions agree with TRBD2. CDR3 length: 15 amino acids. The junction had 15 bases not matched to a gene; V was cut back by 4 bases and J by 12 bases. The germline V gene has CDR1 SGHRS and CDR2 YFSETQ. Here the CDR3 reads CASSTDPGLAELRYF. The CDR3 bases are TGCGCCAGCAGCACAGACCCGGGACTAGCGGAACTCCGGTACTTC. Filled out from reference TRBV5-1 and TRBJ2-7, the complete variable domain reads KAGVTQTPRYLIKTRGQQVTLSCSPISGHRSVSWYQQTPGQGLQFLFEYFSETQRNKGNFPGRFSGRQFSNSRSEMNVSTLELGDSALYLCASSTDPGLAELRYFGPGTRLTVT.

The genes are TRBV5-4 and TRBJ1-1; D call uncertain. The CDR3 runs to 13 residues. Per the germline V gene, CDR1 is SGHNT and CDR2 is YYREEE (reference sequence). Trimming pared 0 bases from V and 7 bases from J, leaving 10 bases between. This chain's CDR3 is CASSLGLSGEAFF. As DNA, the CDR3 is TGTGCCAGCAGCTTGGGTCTTTCAGGTGAAGCTTTCTTT. The whole variable domain, remainder taken from reference TRBV5-4 and TRBJ1-1, is ETGVTQSPTHLIKTRGQQVTLRCSSQSGHNTVSWYQQALGQGPQFIFQYYREEENGRGNFPPRFSGLQFPNYSSELNVNALELDDSALYLCASSLGLSGEAFFGQGTRLTVV.

This chain joins TRBV6-1 and TRBJ2-1; D possibly corresponds to TRBD2 (6 bases). CDR3 length: 15 residues. The V gene lost 4 bases and the J gene lost 8 bases, with 18 bases spanning the gap. From germline, CDR1 is MNHNS and CDR2 SASEGT. The CDR3 DNA sequence: TGTGCCAGCAGTGGTCGGGAGTGGGGTATCTATGAGCAGTTCTTC. Translating gives CASSGREWGIYEQFF.